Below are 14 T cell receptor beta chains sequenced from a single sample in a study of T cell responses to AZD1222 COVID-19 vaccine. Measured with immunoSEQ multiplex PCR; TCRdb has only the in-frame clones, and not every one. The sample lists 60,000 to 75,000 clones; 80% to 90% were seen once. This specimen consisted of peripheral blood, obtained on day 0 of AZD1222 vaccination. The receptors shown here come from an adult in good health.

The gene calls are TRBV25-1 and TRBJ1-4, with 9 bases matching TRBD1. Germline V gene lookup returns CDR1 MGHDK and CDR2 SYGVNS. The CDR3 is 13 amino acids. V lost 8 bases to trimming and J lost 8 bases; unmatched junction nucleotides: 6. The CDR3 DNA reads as TGTGCCAGCTCCGGACAGGGGAGGGAAAAACTGTTTTTT. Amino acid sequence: CASSGQGREKLFF.

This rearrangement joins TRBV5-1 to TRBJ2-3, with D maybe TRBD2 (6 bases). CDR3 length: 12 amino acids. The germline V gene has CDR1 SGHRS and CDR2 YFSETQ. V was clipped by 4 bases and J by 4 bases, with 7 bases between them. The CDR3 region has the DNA TGCGCCAGCAGCCCTAGCGCAGATACGCAGTATTTT. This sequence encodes CASSPSADTQYF.

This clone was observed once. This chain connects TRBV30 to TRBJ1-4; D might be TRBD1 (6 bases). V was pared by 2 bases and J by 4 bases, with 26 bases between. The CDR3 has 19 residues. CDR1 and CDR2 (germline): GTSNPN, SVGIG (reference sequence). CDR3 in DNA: TGTGCCTGGAGTCTTCCCCGACCCGGGATCCAGGGGTTTAATGAAAAACTGTTTTTT. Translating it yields CAWSLPRPGIQGFNEKLFF.

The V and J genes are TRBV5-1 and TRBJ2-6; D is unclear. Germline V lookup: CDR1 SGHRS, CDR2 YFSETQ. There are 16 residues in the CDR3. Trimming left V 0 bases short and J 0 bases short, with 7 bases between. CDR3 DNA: TGCGCCAGCAGCTTGGGGGTTAGCTCTGGGGCCAACGTCCTGACTTTC. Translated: CASSLGVSSGANVLTF.

The CDR3 loop is CASSFQRGLYEQYF. The CDR3 region has the DNA TGCGCCAGCAGCTTCCAAAGGGGGCTCTACGAGCAGTACTTC. The J gene is TRBJ2-7, the V gene TRBV5-1; 7 bases align to TRBD1. With 2 bases clipped from V and 3 bases from J, the junction kept 5 bases outside the gene matches. The germline gives CDR1 SGHRS, CDR2 YFSETQ. The CDR3 totals 14 residues.

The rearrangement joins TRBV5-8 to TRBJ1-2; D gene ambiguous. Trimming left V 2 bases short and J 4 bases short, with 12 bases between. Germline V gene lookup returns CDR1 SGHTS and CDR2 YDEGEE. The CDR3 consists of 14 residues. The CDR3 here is CASSFLTRLYGYTF. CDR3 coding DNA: TGTGCCAGCAGCTTCCTTACACGTCTCTATGGCTACACCTTC.

The CDR3 protein is CASSRTSGASDTQYF. CDR3 coding DNA: TGTGCCAGCAGCCGAACTAGCGGGGCGTCTGATACGCAGTATTTT. The V gene is TRBV7-3, the J gene TRBJ2-3; 10 nucleotides line up with TRBD2. Trimming removed 5 bases from V and 6 bases from J; junction bases left unmatched: 8. The CDR3 extends over 15 amino acids. The V gene's germline CDR1 is SGHTA and CDR2 FQGTGA.

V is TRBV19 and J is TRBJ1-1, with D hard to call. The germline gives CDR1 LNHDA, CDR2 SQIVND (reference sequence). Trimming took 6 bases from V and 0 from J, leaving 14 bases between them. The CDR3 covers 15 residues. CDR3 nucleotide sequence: TGTGCCAGTAGATCATATCAGGCACTGAACACTGAAGCTTTCTTT. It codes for CASRSYQALNTEAFF.

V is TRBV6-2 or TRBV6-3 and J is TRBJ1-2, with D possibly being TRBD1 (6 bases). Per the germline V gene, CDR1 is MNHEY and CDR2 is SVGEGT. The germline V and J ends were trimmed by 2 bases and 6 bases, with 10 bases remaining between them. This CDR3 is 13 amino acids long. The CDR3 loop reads CASSYRDNNGYTF. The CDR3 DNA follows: TGTGCCAGCAGTTACAGGGACAATAATGGCTACACCTTC.

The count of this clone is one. This CDR3 is CASSSRVSEKLFF. The CDR3 DNA is TGTGCCAGCAGTTCCCGGGTCTCGGAAAAACTGTTTTTT. The chain couples TRBV27 to TRBJ1-4, with unresolved D. The CDR3 loop spans 13 amino acids. Trimming cost V 4 bases and J 8 bases, with 11 bases left between them. From germline, CDR1 is MNHEY and CDR2 SMNVEV (reference sequence).

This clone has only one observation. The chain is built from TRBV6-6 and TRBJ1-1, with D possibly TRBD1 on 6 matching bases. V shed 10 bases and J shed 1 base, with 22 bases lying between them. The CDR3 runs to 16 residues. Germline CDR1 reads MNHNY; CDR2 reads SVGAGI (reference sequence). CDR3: CATKGDLGQTNTEAFF. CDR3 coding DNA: TGTGCCACCAAGGGGGACCTCGGACAAACGAACACTGAAGCTTTCTTT.

The CDR3 reads CAWSGGGKAFF. In DNA form, the CDR3 reads TGTGCCTGGAGTGGGGGGGGGAAGGCTTTCTTT. J is TRBJ1-1 and V is TRBV30, with a tentative D call TRBD1 (5 bases). Germline V gene lookup returns CDR1 GTSNPN and CDR2 SVGIG (reference sequence). The CDR3 extends over 11 amino acids. V lost 1 base to trimming and J lost 11 bases, with 11 bases between them.

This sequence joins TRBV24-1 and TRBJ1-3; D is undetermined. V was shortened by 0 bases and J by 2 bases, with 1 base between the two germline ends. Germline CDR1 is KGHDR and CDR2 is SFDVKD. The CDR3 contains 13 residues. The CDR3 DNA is TGTGCCACCAGTGATTTGACTGGAAACACCATATATTTT. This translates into CATSDLTGNTIYF.

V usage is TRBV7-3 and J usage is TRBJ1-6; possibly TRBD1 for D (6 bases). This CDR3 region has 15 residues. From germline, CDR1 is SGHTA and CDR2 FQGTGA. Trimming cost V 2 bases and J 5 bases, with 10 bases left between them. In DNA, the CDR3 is TGTGCCAGCAGCTTACGGGGGCCGAATAATTCACCCCTCCACTTT. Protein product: CASSLRGPNNSPLHF. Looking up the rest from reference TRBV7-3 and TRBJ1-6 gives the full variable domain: GAGVSQTPSNKVTEKGKYVELRCDPISGHTALYWYRQSLGQGPEFLIYFQGTGAADDSGLPNDRFFAVRPEGSVSTLKIQRTERGDSAVYLCASSLRGPNNSPLHFGNGTRLTVT.